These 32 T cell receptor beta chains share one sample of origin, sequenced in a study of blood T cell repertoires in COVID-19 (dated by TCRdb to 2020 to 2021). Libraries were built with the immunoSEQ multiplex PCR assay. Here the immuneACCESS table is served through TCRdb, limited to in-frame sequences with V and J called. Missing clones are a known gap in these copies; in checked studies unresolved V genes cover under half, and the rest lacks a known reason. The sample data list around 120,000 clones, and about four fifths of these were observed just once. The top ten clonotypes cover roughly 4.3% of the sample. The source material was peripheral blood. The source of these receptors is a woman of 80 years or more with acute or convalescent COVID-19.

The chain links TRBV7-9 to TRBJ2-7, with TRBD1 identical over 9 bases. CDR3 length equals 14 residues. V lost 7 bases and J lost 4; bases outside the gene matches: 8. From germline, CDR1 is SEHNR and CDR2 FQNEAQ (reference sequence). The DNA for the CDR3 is TGTGCCAGCATCCCGTGGACAGGGGCGTACGAGCAGTACTTC. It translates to CASIPWTGAYEQYF. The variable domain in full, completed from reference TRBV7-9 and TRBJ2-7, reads DTGVSQNPRHKITKRGQNVTFRCDPISEHNRLYWYRQTLGQGPEFLTYFQNEAQLEKSRLLSDRFSAERPKGSFSTLEIQRTEQGDSAMYLCASIPWTGAYEQYFGPGTRLTVT.

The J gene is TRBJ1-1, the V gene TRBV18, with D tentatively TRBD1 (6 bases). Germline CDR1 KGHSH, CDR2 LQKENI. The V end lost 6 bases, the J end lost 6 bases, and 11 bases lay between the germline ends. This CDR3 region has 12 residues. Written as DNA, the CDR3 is TGTGCCAGCTCCCTTGGACAGTCTGAAGCTTTCTTT. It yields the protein CASSLGQSEAFF.

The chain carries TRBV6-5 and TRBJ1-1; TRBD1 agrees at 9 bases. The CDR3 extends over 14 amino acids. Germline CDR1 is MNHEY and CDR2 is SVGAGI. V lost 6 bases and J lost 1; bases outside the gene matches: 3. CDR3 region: CASRVGQGNTEAFF. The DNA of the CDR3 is TGTGCCAGCAGGGTGGGACAGGGGAACACTGAAGCTTTCTTT.

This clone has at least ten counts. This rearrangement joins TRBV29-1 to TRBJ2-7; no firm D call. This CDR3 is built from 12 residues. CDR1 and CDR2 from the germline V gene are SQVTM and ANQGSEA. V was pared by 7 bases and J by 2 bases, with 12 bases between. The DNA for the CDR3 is TGCAGCGCCGGGTCATCAACCTACGAGCAGTACTTC. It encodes CSAGSSTYEQYF.

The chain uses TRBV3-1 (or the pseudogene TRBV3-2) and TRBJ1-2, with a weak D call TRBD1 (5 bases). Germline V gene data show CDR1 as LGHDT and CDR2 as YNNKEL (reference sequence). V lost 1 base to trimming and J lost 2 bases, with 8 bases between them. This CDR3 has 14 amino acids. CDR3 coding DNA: TGTGCCAGCAGCCAAGCCAACAGGAACTATGGCTACACCTTC. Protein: CASSQANRNYGYTF.

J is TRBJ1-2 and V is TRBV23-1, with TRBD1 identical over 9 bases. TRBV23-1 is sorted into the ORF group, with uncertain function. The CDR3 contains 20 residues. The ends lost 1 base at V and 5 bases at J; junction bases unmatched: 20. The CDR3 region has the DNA TGCGCCAGCAGTCAATACAAACAGGGGGCGAACTACCTTCCTGGATATGGCTACACCTTC. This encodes CASSQYKQGANYLPGYGYTF.

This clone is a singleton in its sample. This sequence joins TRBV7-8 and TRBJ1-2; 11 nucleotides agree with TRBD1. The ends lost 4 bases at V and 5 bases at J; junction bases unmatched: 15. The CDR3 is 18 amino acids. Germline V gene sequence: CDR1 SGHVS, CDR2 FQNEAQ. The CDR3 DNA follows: TGTGCCAGCAGCTCCCTCCTGGCCGGGACAGGGGGGGGTTATGGCTACACCTTC. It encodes CASSSLLAGTGGGYGYTF.

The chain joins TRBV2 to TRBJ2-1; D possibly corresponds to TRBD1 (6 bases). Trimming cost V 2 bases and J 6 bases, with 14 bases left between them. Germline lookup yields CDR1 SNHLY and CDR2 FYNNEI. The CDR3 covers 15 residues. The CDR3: CASSESLRGINEQFF. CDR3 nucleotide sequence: TGTGCCAGCAGTGAATCCCTAAGGGGGATCAATGAGCAGTTCTTC.

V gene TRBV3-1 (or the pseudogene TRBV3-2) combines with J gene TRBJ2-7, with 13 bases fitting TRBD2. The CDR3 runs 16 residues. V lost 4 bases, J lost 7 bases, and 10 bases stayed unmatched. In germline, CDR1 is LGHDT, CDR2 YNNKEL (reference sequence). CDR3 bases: TGTGCCAGCAGCCGATCACTAGCGGGAGGGCTACAGGAGCAGTACTTC. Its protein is CASSRSLAGGLQEQYF.

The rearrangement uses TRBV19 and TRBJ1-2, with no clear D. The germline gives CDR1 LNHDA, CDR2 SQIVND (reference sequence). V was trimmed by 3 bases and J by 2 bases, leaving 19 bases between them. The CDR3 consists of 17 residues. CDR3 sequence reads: CASSITGRTRGNYGYTF. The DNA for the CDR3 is TGTGCCAGTAGTATCACCGGCAGGACCCGCGGGAACTATGGCTACACCTTC.

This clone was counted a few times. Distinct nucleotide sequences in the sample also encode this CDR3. The CDR3 nucleotides are TGTGCCAGCAGCCAAGGAACTAGCGGAACAGATACGCAGTATTTT. It specifies CASSQGTSGTDTQYF. The chain employs TRBV3-1 (or the pseudogene TRBV3-2) and TRBJ2-3, with 8 positions matching TRBD2. The V segment lost 1 base and the J segment 3 bases; nucleotides outside the gene matches: 3. The CDR3 is 15 amino acids. Looked up from germline, CDR1 is LGHDT and CDR2 is YNNKEL (reference sequence).

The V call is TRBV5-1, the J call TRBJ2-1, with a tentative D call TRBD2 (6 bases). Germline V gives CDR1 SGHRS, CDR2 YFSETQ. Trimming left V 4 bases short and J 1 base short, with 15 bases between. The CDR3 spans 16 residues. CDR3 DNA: TGCGCCAGCAGCCTAGTGGGGACTCCATCCTACAATGAGCAGTTCTTC. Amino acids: CASSLVGTPSYNEQFF.

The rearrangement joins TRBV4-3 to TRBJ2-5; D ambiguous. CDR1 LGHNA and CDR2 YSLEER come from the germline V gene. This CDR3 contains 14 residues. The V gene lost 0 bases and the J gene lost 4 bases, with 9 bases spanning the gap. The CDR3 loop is CASSQDVKRETQYF. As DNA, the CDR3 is TGCGCCAGCAGCCAAGATGTGAAGCGAGAGACCCAGTACTTC.

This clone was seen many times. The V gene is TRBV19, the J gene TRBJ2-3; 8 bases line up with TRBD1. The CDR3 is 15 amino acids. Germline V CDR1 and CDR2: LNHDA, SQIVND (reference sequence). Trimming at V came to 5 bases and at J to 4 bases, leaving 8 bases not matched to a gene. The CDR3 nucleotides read TGTGCCAGTAGTCCGACAGGGGAGGCCGCAGATACGCAGTATTTT. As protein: CASSPTGEAADTQYF.

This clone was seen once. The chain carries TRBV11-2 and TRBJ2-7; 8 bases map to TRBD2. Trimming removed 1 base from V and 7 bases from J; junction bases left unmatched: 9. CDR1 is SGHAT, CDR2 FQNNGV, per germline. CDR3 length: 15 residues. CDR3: CASSLAGLGVEEQYF. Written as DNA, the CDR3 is TGTGCCAGCAGCTTAGCGGGACTAGGAGTCGAAGAGCAGTACTTC. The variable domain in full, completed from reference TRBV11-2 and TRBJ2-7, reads EAGVAQSPRYKIIEKRQSVAFWCNPISGHATLYWYQQILGQGPKLLIQFQNNGVVDDSQLPKDRFSAERLKGVDSTLKIQPAKLEDSAVYLCASSLAGLGVEEQYFGPGTRLTVT.

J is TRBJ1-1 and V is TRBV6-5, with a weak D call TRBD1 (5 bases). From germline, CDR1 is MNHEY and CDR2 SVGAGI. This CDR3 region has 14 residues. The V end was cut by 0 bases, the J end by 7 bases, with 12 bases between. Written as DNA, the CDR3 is TGTGCCAGCAGTTACTCGGCAGGGCCAGTTGAAGCTTTCTTT. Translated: CASSYSAGPVEAFF.

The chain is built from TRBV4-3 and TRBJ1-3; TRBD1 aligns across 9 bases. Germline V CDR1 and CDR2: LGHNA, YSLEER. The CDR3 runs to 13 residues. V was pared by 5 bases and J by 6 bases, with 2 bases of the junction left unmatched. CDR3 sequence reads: CASSWTGENTIYF. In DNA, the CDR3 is TGCGCCAGCAGCTGGACAGGGGAAAACACCATATATTTT.

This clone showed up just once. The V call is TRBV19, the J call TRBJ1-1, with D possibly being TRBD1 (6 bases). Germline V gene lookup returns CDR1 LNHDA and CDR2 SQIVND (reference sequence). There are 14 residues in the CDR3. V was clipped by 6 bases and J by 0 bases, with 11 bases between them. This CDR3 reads CASRPGHLNTEAFF. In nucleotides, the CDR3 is TGTGCCAGTAGGCCGGGACACCTGAACACTGAAGCTTTCTTT.

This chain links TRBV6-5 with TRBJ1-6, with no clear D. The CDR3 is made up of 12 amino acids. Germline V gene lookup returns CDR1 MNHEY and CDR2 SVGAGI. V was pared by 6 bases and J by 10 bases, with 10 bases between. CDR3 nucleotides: TGTGCCAGCAGGCTCAGTTTCTCACCCCTCCACTTT. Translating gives CASRLSFSPLHF.

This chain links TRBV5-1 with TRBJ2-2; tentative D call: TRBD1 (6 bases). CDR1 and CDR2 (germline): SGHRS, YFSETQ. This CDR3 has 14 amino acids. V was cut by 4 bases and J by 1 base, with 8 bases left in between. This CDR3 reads CASSQGQNTGELFF. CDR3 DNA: TGCGCCAGCAGCCAGGGACAGAACACCGGGGAGCTGTTTTTT.

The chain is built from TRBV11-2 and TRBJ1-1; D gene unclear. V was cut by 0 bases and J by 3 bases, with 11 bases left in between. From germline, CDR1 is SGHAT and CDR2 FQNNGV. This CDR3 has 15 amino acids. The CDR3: CASSLDIAVYTEAFF. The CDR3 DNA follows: TGTGCCAGCAGCTTAGATATTGCAGTCTACACTGAAGCTTTCTTT. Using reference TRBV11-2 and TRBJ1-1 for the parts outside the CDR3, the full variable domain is EAGVAQSPRYKIIEKRQSVAFWCNPISGHATLYWYQQILGQGPKLLIQFQNNGVVDDSQLPKDRFSAERLKGVDSTLKIQPAKLEDSAVYLCASSLDIAVYTEAFFGQGTRLTVV.

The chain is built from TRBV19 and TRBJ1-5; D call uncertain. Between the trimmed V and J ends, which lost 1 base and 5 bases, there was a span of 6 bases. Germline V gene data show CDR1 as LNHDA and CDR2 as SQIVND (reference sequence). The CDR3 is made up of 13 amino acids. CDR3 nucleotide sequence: TGTGCCAGTAGTATAGCGGTGGATCAGCCCCAGCATTTT. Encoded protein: CASSIAVDQPQHF.

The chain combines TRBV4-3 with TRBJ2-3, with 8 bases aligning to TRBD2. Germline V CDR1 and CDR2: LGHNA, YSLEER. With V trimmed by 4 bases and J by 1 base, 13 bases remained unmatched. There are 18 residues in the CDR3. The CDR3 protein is CASSRLITGTRGTDTQYF. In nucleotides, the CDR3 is TGCGCCAGCAGCCGCTTAATAACCGGGACTAGGGGCACAGATACGCAGTATTTT.

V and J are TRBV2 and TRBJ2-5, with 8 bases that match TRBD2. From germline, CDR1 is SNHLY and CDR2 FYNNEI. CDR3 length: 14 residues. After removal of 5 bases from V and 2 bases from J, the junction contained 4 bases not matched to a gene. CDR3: CASSLLAVQETQYF. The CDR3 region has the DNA TGTGCCAGCAGTCTACTAGCGGTTCAAGAGACCCAGTACTTC. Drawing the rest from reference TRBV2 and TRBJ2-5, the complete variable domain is EPEVTQTPSHQVTQMGQEVILRCVPISNHLYFYWYRQILGQKVEFLVSFYNNEISEKSEIFDDQFSVERPDGSNFTLKIRSTKLEDSAMYFCASSLLAVQETQYFGPGTRLLVL.

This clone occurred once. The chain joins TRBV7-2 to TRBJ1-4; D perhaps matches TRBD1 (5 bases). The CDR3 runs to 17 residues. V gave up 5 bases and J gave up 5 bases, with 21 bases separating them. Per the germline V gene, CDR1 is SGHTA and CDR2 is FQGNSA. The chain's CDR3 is CASSMRGGKGQNEKLFF. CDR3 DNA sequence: TGTGCCAGCAGCATGCGGGGAGGGAAGGGGCAAAATGAAAAACTGTTTTTT.

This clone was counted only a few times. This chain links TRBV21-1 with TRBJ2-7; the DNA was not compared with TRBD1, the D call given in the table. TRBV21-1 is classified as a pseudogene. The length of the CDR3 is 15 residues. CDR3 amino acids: CASSSGTASPYEQYF. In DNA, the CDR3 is TGTGCCAGCAGCAGCGGGACAGCCTCACCCTACGAGCAGTACTTC.

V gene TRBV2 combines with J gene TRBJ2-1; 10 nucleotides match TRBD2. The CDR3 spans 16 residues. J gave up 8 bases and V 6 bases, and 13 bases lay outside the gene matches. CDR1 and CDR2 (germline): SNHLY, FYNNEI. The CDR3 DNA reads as TGTGCCAGCAGAACATCTCTAGCGGGAGTTGGCGATGAGCAGTTCTTC. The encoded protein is CASRTSLAGVGDEQFF.

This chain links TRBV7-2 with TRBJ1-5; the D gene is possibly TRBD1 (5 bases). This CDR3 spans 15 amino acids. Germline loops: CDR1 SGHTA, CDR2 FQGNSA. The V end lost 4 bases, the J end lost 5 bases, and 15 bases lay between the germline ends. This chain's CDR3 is CASSSDRDSYQPQHF. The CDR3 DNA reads TGTGCCAGCAGCTCAGACCGGGACTCTTATCAGCCCCAGCATTTT.

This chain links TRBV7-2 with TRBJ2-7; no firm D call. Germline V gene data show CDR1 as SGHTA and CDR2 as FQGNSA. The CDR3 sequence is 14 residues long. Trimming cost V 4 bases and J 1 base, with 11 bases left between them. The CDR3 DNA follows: TGTGCCAGCAGCTCGAGGCCTGGTTCCTACGAGCAGTACTTC. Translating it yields CASSSRPGSYEQYF.

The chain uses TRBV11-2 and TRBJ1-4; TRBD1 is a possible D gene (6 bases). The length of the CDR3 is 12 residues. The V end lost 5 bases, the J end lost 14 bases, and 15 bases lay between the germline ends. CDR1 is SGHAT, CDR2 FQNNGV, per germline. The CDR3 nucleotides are TGTGCCAGCAGCCCGGGGGGGGGCCGGCTGTTTTTT. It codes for CASSPGGGRLFF.

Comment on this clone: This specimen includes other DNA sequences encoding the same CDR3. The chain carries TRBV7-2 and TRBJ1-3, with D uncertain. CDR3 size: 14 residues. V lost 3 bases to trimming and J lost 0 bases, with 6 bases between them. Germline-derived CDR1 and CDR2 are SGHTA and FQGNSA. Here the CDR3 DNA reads TGTGCCAGCAGCTTGGTGAGCTCTGGAAACACCATATATTTT. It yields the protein CASSLVSSGNTIYF. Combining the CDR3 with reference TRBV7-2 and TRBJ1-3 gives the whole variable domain GAGVSQSPSNKVTEKGKDVELRCDPISGHTALYWYRQSLGQGLEFLIYFQGNSAPDKSGLPSDRFSAERTGGSVSTLTIQRTQQEDSAVYLCASSLVSSGNTIYFGEGSWLTVV.

The DNA for the CDR3 is TGCGCCAGCAGCTTGGGCTCTAGCGGGAGAGGCAATGAGCAGTTCTTC. This gives the protein CASSLGSSGRGNEQFF. J is TRBJ2-1 and V is TRBV5-1, with TRBD2 matching 10 bases. The germline V gene has CDR1 SGHRS and CDR2 YFSETQ. Trimming took 0 bases from V and 6 from J; bases not matched to a gene: 6. The CDR3 sequence is 16 residues long.